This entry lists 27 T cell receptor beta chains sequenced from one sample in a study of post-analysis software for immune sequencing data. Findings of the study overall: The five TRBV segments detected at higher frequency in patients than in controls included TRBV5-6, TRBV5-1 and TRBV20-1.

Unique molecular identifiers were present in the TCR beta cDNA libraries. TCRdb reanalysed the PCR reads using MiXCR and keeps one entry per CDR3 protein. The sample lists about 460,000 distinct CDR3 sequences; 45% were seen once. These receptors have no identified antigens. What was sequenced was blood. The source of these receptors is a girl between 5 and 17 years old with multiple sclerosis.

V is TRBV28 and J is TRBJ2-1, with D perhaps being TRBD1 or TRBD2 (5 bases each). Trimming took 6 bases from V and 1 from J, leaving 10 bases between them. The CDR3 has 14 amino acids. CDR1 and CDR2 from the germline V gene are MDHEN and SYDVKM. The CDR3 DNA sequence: TGTGCCAGCAGCGGGGCTAGGTCCTACAATGAGCAGTTCTTC. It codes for CASSGARSYNEQFF.

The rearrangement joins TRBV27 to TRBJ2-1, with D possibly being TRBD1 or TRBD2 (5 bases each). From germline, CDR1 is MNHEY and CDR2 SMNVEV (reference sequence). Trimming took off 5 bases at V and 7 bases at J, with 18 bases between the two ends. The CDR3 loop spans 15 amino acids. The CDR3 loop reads CASSPTGTSPNEQFF. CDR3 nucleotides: TGTGCCAGCAGTCCAACCGGGACCAGCCCGAATGAGCAGTTCTTC.

The CDR3 here is CASSLSGQGHNEQFF. CDR3 bases: TGTGCCAGCAGTTTATCAGGACAGGGTCACAATGAGCAGTTCTTC. The V gene is TRBV27, the J gene TRBJ2-1; 8 nucleotides agree with TRBD1. CDR1 is MNHEY, CDR2 SMNVEV, per germline (reference sequence). The CDR3 contains 15 residues. The trim removed 0 bases at V and 5 bases at J, leaving 3 bases unmatched.

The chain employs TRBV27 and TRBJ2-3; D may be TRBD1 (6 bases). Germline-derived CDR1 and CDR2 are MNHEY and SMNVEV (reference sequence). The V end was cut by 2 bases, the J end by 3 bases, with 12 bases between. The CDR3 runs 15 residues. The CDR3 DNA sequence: TGTGCCAGCAGTTTAACAGCACAGGGTACAGATACGCAGTATTTT. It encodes CASSLTAQGTDTQYF.

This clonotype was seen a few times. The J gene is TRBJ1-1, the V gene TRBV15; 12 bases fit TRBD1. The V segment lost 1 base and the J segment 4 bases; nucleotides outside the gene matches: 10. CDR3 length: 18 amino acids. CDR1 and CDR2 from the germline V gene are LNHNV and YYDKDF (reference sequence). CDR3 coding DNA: TGTGCCACCAGCAGAGGTCGGGACAGGGGGCCCTTGGGCACTGAAGCTTTCTTT. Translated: CATSRGRDRGPLGTEAFF.

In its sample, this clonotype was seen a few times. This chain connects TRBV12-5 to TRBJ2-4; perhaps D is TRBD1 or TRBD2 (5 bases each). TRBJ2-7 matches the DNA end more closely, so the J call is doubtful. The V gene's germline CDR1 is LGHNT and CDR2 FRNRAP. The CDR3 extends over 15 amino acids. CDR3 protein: CASDRKEDISNEQYF. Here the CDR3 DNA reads TGTGCTAGTGATCGAAAGGAGGACATTTCTAACGAGCAGTACTTC.

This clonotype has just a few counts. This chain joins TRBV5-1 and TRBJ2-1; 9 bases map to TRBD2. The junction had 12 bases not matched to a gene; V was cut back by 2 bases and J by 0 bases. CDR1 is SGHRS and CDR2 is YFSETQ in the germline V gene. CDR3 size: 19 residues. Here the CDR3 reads CASSFSRLAGTVSYNEQFF. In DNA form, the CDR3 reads TGCGCCAGCAGCTTTTCCCGTCTAGCGGGGACCGTCTCCTACAATGAGCAGTTCTTC.

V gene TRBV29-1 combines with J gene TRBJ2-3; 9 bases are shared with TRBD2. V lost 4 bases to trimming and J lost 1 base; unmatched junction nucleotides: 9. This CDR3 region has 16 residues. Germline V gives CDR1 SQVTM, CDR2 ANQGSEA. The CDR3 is CSVVRLAEEGTDTQYF. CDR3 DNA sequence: TGCAGCGTTGTGCGACTAGCGGAGGAGGGCACAGATACGCAGTATTTT.

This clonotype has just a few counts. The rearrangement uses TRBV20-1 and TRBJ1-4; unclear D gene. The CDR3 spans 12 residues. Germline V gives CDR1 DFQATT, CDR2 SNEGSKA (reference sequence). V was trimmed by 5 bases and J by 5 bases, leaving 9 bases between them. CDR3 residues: CSARGPNEKLFF. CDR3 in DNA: TGCAGTGCTCGCGGTCCCAATGAAAAACTGTTTTTT.

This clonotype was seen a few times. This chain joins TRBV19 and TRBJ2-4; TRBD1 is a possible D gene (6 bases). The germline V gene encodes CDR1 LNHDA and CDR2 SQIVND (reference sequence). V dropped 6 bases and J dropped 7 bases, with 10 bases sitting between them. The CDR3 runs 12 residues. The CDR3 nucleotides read TGTGCCAGTAGAACAGGGCCTAACATTCAGTACTTC. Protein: CASRTGPNIQYF.

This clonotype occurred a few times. CDR3 sequence (DNA): TGTGCCAGCAGTCCAACCCCCGGACAGAACTATGGCTACACCTTC. Translation: CASSPTPGQNYGYTF. The chain employs TRBV28 and TRBJ1-2; tentative D call: TRBD1 (6 bases). Germline loops: CDR1 MDHEN, CDR2 SYDVKM. Trimming removed 5 bases at V and 2 bases at J, with 15 bases between. The CDR3 is 15 residues long.

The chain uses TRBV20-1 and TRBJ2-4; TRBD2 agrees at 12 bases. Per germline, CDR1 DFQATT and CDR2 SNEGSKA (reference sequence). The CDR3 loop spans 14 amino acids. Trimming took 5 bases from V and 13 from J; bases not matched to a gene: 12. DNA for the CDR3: TGCAGTGCTCCGACTAGCGGGGGCTCTGGGGTGCAGTACTTC. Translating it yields CSAPTSGGSGVQYF.

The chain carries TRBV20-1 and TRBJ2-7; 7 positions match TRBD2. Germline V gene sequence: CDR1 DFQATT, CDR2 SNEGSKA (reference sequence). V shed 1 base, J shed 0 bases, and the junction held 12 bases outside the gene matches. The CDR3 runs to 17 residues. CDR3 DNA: TGCAGTGCTAGAGCCCAATTAAGCGGGGCGAACTCCTACGAGCAGTACTTC. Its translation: CSARAQLSGANSYEQYF.

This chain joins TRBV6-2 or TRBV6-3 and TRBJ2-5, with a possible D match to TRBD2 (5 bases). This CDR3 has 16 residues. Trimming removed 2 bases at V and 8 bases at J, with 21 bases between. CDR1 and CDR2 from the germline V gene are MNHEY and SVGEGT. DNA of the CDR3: TGTGCCAGCAGTTACCACGGGTCTGGCGGGTCTGAAACCCAGTACTTC. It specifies CASSYHGSGGSETQYF.

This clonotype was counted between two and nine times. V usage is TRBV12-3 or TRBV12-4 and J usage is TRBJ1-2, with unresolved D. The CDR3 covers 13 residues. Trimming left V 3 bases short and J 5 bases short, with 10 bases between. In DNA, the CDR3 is TGTGCCAGCAGTTTTCAAGAGATATATGGCTACACCTTC. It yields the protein CASSFQEIYGYTF.

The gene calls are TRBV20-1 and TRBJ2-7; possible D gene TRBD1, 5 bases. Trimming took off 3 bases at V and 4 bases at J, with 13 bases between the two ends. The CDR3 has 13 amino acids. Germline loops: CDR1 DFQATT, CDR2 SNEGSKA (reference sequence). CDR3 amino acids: CSASGQEKYEQYF. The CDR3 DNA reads TGCAGTGCTAGTGGACAAGAAAAATACGAGCAGTACTTC.

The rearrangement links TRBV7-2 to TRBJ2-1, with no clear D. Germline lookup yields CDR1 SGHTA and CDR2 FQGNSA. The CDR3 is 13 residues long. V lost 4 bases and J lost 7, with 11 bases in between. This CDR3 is CASSSSPANEQFF. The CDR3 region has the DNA TGTGCCAGCAGCTCATCCCCGGCGAATGAGCAGTTCTTC.

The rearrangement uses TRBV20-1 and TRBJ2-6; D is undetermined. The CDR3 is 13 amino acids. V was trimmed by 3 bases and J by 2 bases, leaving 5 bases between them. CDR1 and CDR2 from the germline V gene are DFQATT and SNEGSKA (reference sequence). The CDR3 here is CSASLTGANVLTF. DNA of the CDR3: TGCAGTGCTAGTCTTACTGGGGCCAACGTCCTGACTTTC.

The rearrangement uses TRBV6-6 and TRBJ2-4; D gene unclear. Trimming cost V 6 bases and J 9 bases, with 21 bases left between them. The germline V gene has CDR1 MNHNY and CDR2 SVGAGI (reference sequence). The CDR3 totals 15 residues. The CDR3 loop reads CASSPPRTRKSIQYF. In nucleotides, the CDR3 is TGTGCCAGCAGCCCGCCCCGGACCCGGAAGAGCATTCAGTACTTC.

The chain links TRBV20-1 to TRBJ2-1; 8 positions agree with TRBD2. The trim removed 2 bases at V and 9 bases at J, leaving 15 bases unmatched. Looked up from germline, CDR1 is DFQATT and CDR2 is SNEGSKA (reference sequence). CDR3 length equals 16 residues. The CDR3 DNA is TGCAGTGCTAGATCCGGGGGGGTAGCGGGATTGCGTGAGCAGTTCTTC. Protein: CSARSGGVAGLREQFF.

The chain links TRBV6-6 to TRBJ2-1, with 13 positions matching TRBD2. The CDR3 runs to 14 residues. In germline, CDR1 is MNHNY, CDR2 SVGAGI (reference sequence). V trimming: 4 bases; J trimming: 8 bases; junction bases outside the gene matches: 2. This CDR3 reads CASSWTSGSYEQFF. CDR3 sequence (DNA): TGTGCCAGCAGTTGGACTAGCGGGAGCTATGAGCAGTTCTTC.

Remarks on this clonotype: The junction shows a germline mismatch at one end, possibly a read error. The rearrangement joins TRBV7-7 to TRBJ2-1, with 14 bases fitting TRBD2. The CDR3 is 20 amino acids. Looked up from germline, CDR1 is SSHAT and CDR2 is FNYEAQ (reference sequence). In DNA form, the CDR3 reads TGTGCTAGCAGCTGGCGACTAGCGGGAGGGCCCACTCCAAACTACAATGAGCAGTTCTTC. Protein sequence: CASSWRLAGGPTPNYNEQFF.

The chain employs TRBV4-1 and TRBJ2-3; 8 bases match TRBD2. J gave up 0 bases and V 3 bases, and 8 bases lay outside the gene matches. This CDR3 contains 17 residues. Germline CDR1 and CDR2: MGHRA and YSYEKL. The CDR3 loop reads CASSQTSSGSSTDTQYF. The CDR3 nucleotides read TGCGCCAGCAGCCAGACATCTAGCGGGTCTAGCACAGATACGCAGTATTTT.

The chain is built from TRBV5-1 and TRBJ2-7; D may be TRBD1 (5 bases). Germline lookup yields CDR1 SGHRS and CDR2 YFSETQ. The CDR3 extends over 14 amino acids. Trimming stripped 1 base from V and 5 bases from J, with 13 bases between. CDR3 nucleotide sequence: TGCGCCAGCAGCTTGAGGGGTCCTGGTAACGAGCAGTACTTC. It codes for CASSLRGPGNEQYF.

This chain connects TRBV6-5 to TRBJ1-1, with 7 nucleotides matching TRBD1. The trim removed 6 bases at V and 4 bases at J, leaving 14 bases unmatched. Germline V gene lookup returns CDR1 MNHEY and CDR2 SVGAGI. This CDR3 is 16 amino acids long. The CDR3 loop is CASSTETGNRRTEAFF. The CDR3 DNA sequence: TGTGCCAGCAGCACAGAGACAGGGAACCGACGCACTGAAGCTTTCTTT.

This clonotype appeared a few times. The CDR3 DNA is TGTGCCGCATACTGGGCAGCTTATGGCTACACCTTC. Its translation: CAAYWAAYGYTF. The rearrangement uses TRBV6-5 and TRBJ1-2, with unresolved D. This CDR3 has 12 residues. Germline V CDR1 and CDR2: MNHEY, SVGAGI. V was shortened by 11 bases and J by 5 bases, with 15 bases between the two germline ends.

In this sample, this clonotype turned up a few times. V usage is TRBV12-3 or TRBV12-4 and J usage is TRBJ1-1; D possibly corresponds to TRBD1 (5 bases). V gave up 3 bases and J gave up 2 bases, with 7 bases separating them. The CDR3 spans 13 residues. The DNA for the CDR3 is TGTGCCAGCAGTTTCAGGGAAAACACTGAAGCTTTCTTT. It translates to CASSFRENTEAFF.